These T cell receptor beta chains were read from a single sample in a study of blood T cell repertoires in COVID-19. Sequenced by immunoSEQ multiplex PCR; TCRdb stores in-frame clones only, minus some. The repertoire holds approximately 290,000 clones, with approximately 91% as singletons. The specimen was peripheral blood. These receptors all stem from a woman in her fifties or sixties with acute or convalescent COVID-19. CDR3s include the opening cysteine and the closing phenylalanine or tryptophan. The D gene is left open where the match is weak. Rows may omit the clone size; those that give it use once, few, many or a size class.

CDR3nt: TGTGCCAGCAGCTTAAACTCTCGGGGGACAGATACGCAGTATTTT
CDR3aa: CASSLNSRGTDTQYF
j_gene: TRBJ2-3
d_gene: -
abundance: -
v_gene: TRBV7-3

CDR3nt: TGTGCCAGCAGGCGAGGGAGTTATGGCTACACCTTC
CDR3aa: CASRRGSYGYTF
j_gene: TRBJ1-2
d_gene: -
abundance: -
v_gene: TRBV28

CDR3nt: TGTGCCAGCAGCCCGCGACAGGGGGCGGTCGGCGAGCAGTACTTC
CDR3aa: CASSPRQGAVGEQYF
j_gene: TRBJ2-7
d_gene: TRBD1
abundance: -
v_gene: TRBV5-4

CDR3nt: TGTGCCAGCAGTTTCGGGGGGATTGGAAACACCATATATTTT
CDR3aa: CASSFGGIGNTIYF
j_gene: TRBJ1-3
d_gene: -
abundance: -
v_gene: TRBV28

CDR3nt: TGTGCCGGTCACAGGGGAAGCACTGAAGCTTTCTTT
CDR3aa: CAGHRGSTEAFF
j_gene: TRBJ1-1
d_gene: TRBD1
abundance: -
v_gene: TRBV30

CDR3nt: TGTGCCACCAGTCACCTACAGGAGCTTCTCTATGGCTACACCTTC
CDR3aa: CATSHLQELLYGYTF
j_gene: TRBJ1-2
d_gene: -
abundance: -
v_gene: TRBV15

CDR3nt: TGTGCCAGCAGCTTAGGGCCACTAGCGAAAGAGACCCAGTACTTC
CDR3aa: CASSLGPLAKETQYF
j_gene: TRBJ2-5
d_gene: TRBD2
abundance: -
v_gene: TRBV7-2

CDR3nt: TGTGCCAGCAGTTTATGGAGGGGTCATGAGCAGTTCTTC
CDR3aa: CASSLWRGHEQFF
j_gene: TRBJ2-1
d_gene: -
abundance: -
v_gene: TRBV27

CDR3nt: TGTGCCAGCAGCTTGGAGGTAGCGTTTTACAATGAGCAGTTCTTC
CDR3aa: CASSLEVAFYNEQFF
j_gene: TRBJ2-1
d_gene: -
abundance: -
v_gene: TRBV5-8

CDR3nt: TGTGCCAGCAGCGTAGCGGGTTTGAGGGCGGACGAGAAGAATTCACCCCTCCACTTT
CDR3aa: CASSVAGLRADEKNSPLHF
j_gene: TRBJ1-6
d_gene: -
abundance: once
v_gene: TRBV9

CDR3nt: TGTGCCAGCAGCGGACAGCTGGATACTGAAGCTTTCTTT
CDR3aa: CASSGQLDTEAFF
j_gene: TRBJ1-1
d_gene: -
abundance: -
v_gene: TRBV6-2/TRBV6-3

CDR3nt: TGTGCCAGCAGTGGGGGACAGGGGAGCAACGAGCAGTACTTC
CDR3aa: CASSGGQGSNEQYF
j_gene: TRBJ2-7
d_gene: TRBD1
abundance: once
v_gene: TRBV25-1

CDR3nt: TGTGCCAGCAGCAACCCCCAGGGCTATGAAAAACTGTTTTTT
CDR3aa: CASSNPQGYEKLFF
j_gene: TRBJ1-4
d_gene: -
abundance: few
v_gene: TRBV6-2/TRBV6-3

CDR3nt: TGTGCCAGCAGTTTATGGAGGGGGACTAGCCTAAACACCGGGGAGCTGTTTTTT
CDR3aa: CASSLWRGTSLNTGELFF
j_gene: TRBJ2-2
d_gene: TRBD2
abundance: once
v_gene: TRBV28

CDR3nt: TGCGCCAGCAGCCAAGTAGGGACAGGGGGGACTGAAGCTTTCTTT
CDR3aa: CASSQVGTGGTEAFF
j_gene: TRBJ1-1
d_gene: TRBD1
abundance: -
v_gene: TRBV4-3

CDR3nt: TGTGCCAGTAGTATAACCCTCGAGGAGGGGATGGGAGAGACCCAGTACTTC
CDR3aa: CASSITLEEGMGETQYF
j_gene: TRBJ2-5
d_gene: -
abundance: -
v_gene: TRBV19

CDR3nt: TGCAGTGGTGAGATTTCCTACGAGCAGTACTTC
CDR3aa: CSGEISYEQYF
j_gene: TRBJ2-7
d_gene: -
abundance: -
v_gene: TRBV20-1

CDR3nt: TGTGCCAGCAGCCCCTCGGGGGGGTCCCTGCAGGACTACACCTTC
CDR3aa: CASSPSGGSLQDYTF
j_gene: TRBJ1-2
d_gene: -
abundance: -
v_gene: TRBV27

CDR3nt: TGTGCCAGCAGCCGTGACAGTGCTGGCTCTGGAAACACCATATATTTT
CDR3aa: CASSRDSAGSGNTIYF
j_gene: TRBJ1-3
d_gene: -
abundance: -
v_gene: TRBV7-2

CDR3nt: TGTGCCAGCAGCCAATATGCAGGCCTCACCGGGGAGCTGTTTTTT
CDR3aa: CASSQYAGLTGELFF
j_gene: TRBJ2-2
d_gene: -
abundance: -
v_gene: TRBV3-1/TRBV3-2